Below are 2 T cell receptor beta chains sequenced from a single sample in a study of T cells in Graves' hyperthyroidism and ophthalmopathy. The source material, RNA transcripts, was used to amplify TCR beta CDR3 regions. First-round RT-PCR with HTBI primers amplified the TCR CDR3 region. TCRdb re-called the multiplex PCR reads through MiXCR, storing one row per CDR3 protein. Of some 370,000 distinct CDR3 sequences in the sample, 11% to 15% are singletons; the top ten hold 25% to 30%. The sample taken for sequencing was blood. These receptors all stem from a man aged 50 to 59 with Graves' ophthalmopathy.

This clonotype was found many times. The V gene is TRBV20-1, the J gene TRBJ2-3; D gene unclear. The CDR3 sequence is 13 residues long. CDR1 DFQATT and CDR2 SNEGSKA come from the germline V gene (reference sequence). Trimming shortened V by 6 bases and J by 0 bases, and 10 bases separated the two germline ends. The CDR3 region has the DNA TGCAGTGCCTATAGGGCCAGCACAGATACGCAGTATTTT. Protein sequence: CSAYRASTDTQYF.

There are many counts of this clonotype. The V gene is TRBV29-1, the J gene TRBJ2-1; D unclear. The CDR3 covers 12 residues. Trimming took 3 bases from V and 10 from J, leaving 13 bases between them. Germline lookup yields CDR1 SQVTM and CDR2 ANQGSEA. The CDR3 protein is CSVEKVAEEQFF. The CDR3 DNA reads as TGCAGCGTTGAGAAGGTAGCCGAGGAGCAGTTCTTC.